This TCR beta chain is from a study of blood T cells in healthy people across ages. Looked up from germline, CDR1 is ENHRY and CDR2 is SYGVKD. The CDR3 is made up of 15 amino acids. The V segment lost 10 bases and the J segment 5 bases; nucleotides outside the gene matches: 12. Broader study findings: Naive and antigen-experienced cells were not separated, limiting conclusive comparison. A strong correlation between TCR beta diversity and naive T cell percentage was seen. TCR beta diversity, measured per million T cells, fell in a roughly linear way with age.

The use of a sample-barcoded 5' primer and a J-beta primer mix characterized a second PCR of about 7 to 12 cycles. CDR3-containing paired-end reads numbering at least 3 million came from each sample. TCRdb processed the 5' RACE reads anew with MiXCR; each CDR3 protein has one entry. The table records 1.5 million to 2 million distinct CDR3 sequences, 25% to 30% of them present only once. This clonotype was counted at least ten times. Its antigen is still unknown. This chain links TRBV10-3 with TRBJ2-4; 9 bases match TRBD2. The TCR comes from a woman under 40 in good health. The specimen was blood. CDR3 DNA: TGTGCCACTTCTGGCGGGGGGGCCCTCGAAAACATTCAGTACTTC. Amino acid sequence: CATSGGGALENIQYF.